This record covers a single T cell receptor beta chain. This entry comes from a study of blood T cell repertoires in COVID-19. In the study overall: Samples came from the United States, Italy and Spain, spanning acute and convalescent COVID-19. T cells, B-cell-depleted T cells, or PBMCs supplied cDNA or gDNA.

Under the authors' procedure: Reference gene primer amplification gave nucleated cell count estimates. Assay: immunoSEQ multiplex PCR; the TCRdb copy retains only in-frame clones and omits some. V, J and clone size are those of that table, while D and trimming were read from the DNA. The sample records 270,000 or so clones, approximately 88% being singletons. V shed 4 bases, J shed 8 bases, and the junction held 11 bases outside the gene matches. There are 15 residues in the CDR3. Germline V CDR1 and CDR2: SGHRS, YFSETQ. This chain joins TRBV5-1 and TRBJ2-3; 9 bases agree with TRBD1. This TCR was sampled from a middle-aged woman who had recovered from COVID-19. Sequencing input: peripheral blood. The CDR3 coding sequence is TGCGCCAGCAGCGCGGTCCCGGGACAGGGATCTACGCAGTATTTT. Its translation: CASSAVPGQGSTQYF.